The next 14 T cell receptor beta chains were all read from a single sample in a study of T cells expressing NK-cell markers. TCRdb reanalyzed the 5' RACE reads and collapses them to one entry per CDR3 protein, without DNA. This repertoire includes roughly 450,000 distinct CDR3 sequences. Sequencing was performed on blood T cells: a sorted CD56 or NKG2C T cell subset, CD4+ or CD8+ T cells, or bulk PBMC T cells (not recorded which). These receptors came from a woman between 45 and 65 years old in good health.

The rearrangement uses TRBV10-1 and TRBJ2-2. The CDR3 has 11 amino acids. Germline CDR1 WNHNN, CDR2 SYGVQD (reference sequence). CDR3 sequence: CARAVTGELFF.

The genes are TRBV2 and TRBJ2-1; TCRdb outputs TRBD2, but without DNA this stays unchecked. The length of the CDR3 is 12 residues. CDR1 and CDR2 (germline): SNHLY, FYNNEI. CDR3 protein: CASGMPGQREFF.

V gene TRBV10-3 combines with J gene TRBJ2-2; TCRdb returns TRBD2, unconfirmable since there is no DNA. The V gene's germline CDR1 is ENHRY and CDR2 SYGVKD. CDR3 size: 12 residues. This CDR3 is CAISRENGELFF.

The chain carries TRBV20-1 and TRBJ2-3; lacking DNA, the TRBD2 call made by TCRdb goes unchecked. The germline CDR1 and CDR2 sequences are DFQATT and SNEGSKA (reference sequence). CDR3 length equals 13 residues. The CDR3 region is CSASPTSGSTQYF.

CDR3 amino acids: CASSQDRGRGSGANVLTF. J is TRBJ2-6 and V is TRBV4-2; TCRdb names TRBD1, which stays unverified in the absence of DNA. The germline gives CDR1 LGHNA, CDR2 YNFKEQ. The CDR3 totals 18 residues.

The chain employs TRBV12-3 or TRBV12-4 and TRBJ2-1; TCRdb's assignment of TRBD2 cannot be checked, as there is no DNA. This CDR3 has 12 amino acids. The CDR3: CASSLLVGEQFF.

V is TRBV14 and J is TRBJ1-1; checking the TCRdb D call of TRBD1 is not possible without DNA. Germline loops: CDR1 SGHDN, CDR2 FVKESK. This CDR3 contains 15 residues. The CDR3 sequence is CASSQDRPPNTEAFF.

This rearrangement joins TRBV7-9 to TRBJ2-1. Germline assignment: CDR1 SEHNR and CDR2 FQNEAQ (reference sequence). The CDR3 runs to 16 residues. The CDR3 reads CASSLMATRSYNEQFF.

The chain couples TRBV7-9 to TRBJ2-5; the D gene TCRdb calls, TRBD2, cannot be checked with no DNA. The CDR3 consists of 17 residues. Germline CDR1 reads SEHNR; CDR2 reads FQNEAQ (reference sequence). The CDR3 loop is CASSLGTSVTGQETQYF.

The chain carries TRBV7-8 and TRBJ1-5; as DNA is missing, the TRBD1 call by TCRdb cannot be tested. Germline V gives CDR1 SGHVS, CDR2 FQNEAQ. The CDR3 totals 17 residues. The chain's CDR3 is CASSLFPLGQADQPQHF.

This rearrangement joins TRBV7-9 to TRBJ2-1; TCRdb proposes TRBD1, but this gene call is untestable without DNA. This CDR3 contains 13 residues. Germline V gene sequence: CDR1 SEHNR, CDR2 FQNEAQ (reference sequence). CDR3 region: CASSFPGTHEQFF.

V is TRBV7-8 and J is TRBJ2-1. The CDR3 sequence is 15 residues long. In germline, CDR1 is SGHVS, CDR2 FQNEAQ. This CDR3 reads CASSLREGSFTEQFF.

This CDR3 reads CASSLGVGKLFF. V is TRBV5-1 and J is TRBJ1-4. In germline, CDR1 is SGHRS, CDR2 YFSETQ. The CDR3 totals 12 residues.

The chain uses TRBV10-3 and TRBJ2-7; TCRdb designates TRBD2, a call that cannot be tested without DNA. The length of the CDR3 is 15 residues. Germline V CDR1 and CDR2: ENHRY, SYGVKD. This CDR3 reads CATGRSGRASYEQYF.